A single sample gave rise to the 30 T cell receptor beta chains below, sequenced in a study of radiotherapy plus CTLA-4 blockade in lung cancer. Assay used: immunoSEQ multiplex PCR; TCRdb lists only in-frame clones, some missing. The sample consists of around 90,000 clones, approximately 80% of them appearing once. The sequenced sample was peripheral blood, obtained from a patient treated with radiotherapy plus ipilimumab. These receptors all come from a human donor with non-small cell lung cancer that progressed on radiotherapy plus ipilimumab.

This clone was counted a few times. The chain joins TRBV7-7 to TRBJ2-5; D is possibly TRBD1 (5 bases). The CDR3 has 14 amino acids. Germline CDR1 reads SSHAT; CDR2 reads FNYEAQ (reference sequence). The V end lost 1 base, the J end lost 5 bases, and 11 bases lay between the germline ends. As DNA, the CDR3 is TGTGCCAGCAGCTTAGGGGGCGCTGGGGAGACCCAGTACTTC. This sequence encodes CASSLGGAGETQYF.

This clone was seen once. J is TRBJ2-2 and V is TRBV7-6; D possibly corresponds to TRBD2 (6 bases). This CDR3 spans 15 amino acids. Trimming took off 4 bases at V and 4 bases at J, with 13 bases between the two ends. Looked up from germline, CDR1 is SGHVS and CDR2 is FNYEAQ. This chain's CDR3 is CASSSPPGGTGELFF. CDR3 in DNA: TGTGCCAGCAGCTCACCTCCCGGGGGCACCGGGGAGCTGTTTTTT. Drawing the rest from reference TRBV7-6 and TRBJ2-2, the complete variable domain is GAGVSQSPRYKVTKRGQDVALRCDPISGHVSLYWYRQALGQGPEFLTYFNYEAQQDKSGLPNDRFSAERPEGSISTLTIQRTEQRDSAMYRCASSSPPGGTGELFFGEGSRLTVL.

The chain links TRBV19 to TRBJ1-1, with a weak D call TRBD1 (5 bases). V lost 5 bases and J lost 2, with 12 bases in between. Per the germline V gene, CDR1 is LNHDA and CDR2 is SQIVND (reference sequence). The CDR3 is made up of 14 amino acids. The CDR3 DNA is TGTGCCAGTAGTGGGTGGGGCAGAAACACTGAAGCTTTCTTT. As protein: CASSGWGRNTEAFF.

The chain has TRBV15 and TRBJ1-1, with unresolved D. Looked up from germline, CDR1 is LNHNV and CDR2 is YYDKDF (reference sequence). V lost 0 bases and J lost 5, with 10 bases in between. CDR3 length: 14 residues. CDR3 coding DNA: TGTGCCACCAGCAGAGACCCGGGTACTACTGAAGCTTTCTTT. This translates into CATSRDPGTTEAFF.

This chain connects TRBV7-8 to TRBJ2-7; perhaps TRBD1 as D (6 bases). The CDR3 length is 15 residues. Trimming pared 2 bases from V and 3 bases from J, leaving 14 bases between. Per germline, CDR1 SGHVS and CDR2 FQNEAQ. CDR3 sequence reads: CASSLSGRGYYEQYF. CDR3 nucleotides: TGTGCCAGCAGCTTATCAGGCAGGGGATACTACGAGCAGTACTTC.

The chain has TRBV12-5 and TRBJ1-2; TRBD1 matches 9 bases. From germline, CDR1 is LGHNT and CDR2 FRNRAP. V lost 1 base, J lost 5 bases, and 2 bases stayed unmatched. This CDR3 region has 14 residues. CDR3: CASGLAGTGYGYTF. Here the CDR3 DNA reads TGTGCTAGTGGTTTGGCCGGGACAGGGTATGGCTACACCTTC. Combining the CDR3 with reference TRBV12-5 and TRBJ1-2 gives the whole variable domain DARVTQTPRHKVTEMGQEVTMRCQPILGHNTVFWYRQTMMQGLELLAYFRNRAPLDDSGMPKDRFSAEMPDATLATLKIQPSEPRDSAVYFCASGLAGTGYGYTFGSGTRLTVV.

The chain carries TRBV5-6 and TRBJ2-6; D uncertain. Germline V gene sequence: CDR1 SGHDT, CDR2 YYEEEE. V lost 2 bases and J lost 3, with 9 bases in between. The CDR3 covers 15 residues. The CDR3 DNA follows: TGTGCCAGCAGCTTCGAAGGTTATGGGGCCAACGTCCTGACTTTC. This encodes CASSFEGYGANVLTF. Full variable domain (rest looked up from reference TRBV5-6 and TRBJ2-6): DAGVTQSPTHLIKTRGQQVTLRCSPKSGHDTVSWYQQALGQGPQFIFQYYEEEERQRGNFPDRFSGHQFPNYSSELNVNALLLGDSALYLCASSFEGYGANVLTFGAGSRLTVL.

J is TRBJ2-1 and V is TRBV11-3, with TRBD2 matching over 7 bases. The CDR3 is 13 residues long. Germline-derived CDR1 and CDR2 are SGHNT and YENEEA. V was clipped by 0 bases and J by 13 bases; unmatched bases: 6. Here the CDR3 DNA reads TGTGCCAGCAGCTTAGACCCTAGCGGAGCTCAGTTCTTC. This translates into CASSLDPSGAQFF.

This clone was seen a few times. The chain employs TRBV27 and TRBJ1-2, with D perhaps TRBD1 (6 bases). With 6 bases removed from V and 3 bases from J, the gap between germline ends came to 17 bases. Germline V CDR1 and CDR2: MNHEY, SMNVEV (reference sequence). This CDR3 contains 15 residues. The CDR3 here is CASSSTLGGHYGYTF. The DNA for the CDR3 is TGTGCCAGCAGCAGCACCTTGGGGGGGCACTATGGCTACACCTTC.

The V and J genes are TRBV6-1 and TRBJ1-2; 7 bases map to TRBD1. Per the germline V gene, CDR1 is MNHNS and CDR2 is SASEGT. Unmatched junction bases numbered 2, after V lost 3 bases and J lost 4 bases. The CDR3 covers 13 residues. The CDR3 loop is CASSDGTVYGYTF. The CDR3 region has the DNA TGTGCCAGCAGTGACGGGACAGTCTATGGCTACACCTTC.

This clone was seen just once. V gene TRBV7-2 combines with J gene TRBJ2-7; a weak D match, TRBD1 (5 bases). Germline V lookup: CDR1 SGHTA, CDR2 FQGNSA. This CDR3 is built from 14 residues. Between the trimmed V and J ends, which lost 5 bases and 2 bases, there was a span of 13 bases. For the CDR3, the DNA is TGTGCCAGCAGCCCCCTGGGGCAGGCCTACGAGCAGTACTTC. Its translation is CASSPLGQAYEQYF.

V is TRBV29-1 and J is TRBJ1-1, with 7 bases fitting TRBD1. Germline CDR1 is SQVTM and CDR2 is ANQGSEA. This CDR3 spans 13 amino acids. The trim removed 2 bases at V and 3 bases at J, leaving 3 bases unmatched. The CDR3 sequence: CSVEQGGDTEAFF. For the CDR3, the DNA is TGCAGCGTTGAACAGGGGGGGGACACTGAAGCTTTCTTT.

The chain joins TRBV4-3 to TRBJ1-3, with TRBD1 matching over 8 bases. The V and J ends lost 0 bases and 1 base, in that order; junction bases with no gene match: 5. The CDR3 spans 17 residues. Germline CDR1 reads LGHNA; CDR2 reads YSLEER. CDR3 sequence (DNA): TGCGCCAGCAGCCAAGATCTTTACAGGGGGTCTGGAAACACCATATATTTT. Encoded protein: CASSQDLYRGSGNTIYF.

The J gene is TRBJ2-5, the V gene TRBV6-4, with 7 nucleotides matching TRBD1. The junction had 5 bases not matched to a gene; V was cut back by 2 bases and J by 2 bases. The CDR3 loop spans 15 amino acids. The germline gives CDR1 MRHNA, CDR2 SNTAGT. The CDR3 region is CASSDPRDRQETQYF. The DNA for the CDR3 is TGTGCCAGCAGTGACCCCCGGGACAGACAAGAGACCCAGTACTTC.

The gene calls are TRBV30 and TRBJ1-1, with 7 bases identical to TRBD1. Germline V gives CDR1 GTSNPN, CDR2 SVGIG (reference sequence). The CDR3 contains 13 residues. J lost 7 bases, V lost 1 base, and 6 bases had no gene match. The CDR3 DNA reads TGTGCCTGGAGTGCCGACAGGGTTAATGAAGCTTTCTTT. It specifies CAWSADRVNEAFF.

This chain links TRBV2 with TRBJ1-5, with 9 bases fitting TRBD1. J gave up 0 bases and V 7 bases, and 4 bases lay outside the gene matches. The CDR3 extends over 15 amino acids. Germline CDR1 reads SNHLY; CDR2 reads FYNNEI. The CDR3 DNA sequence: TGTGCCAGCAATGGACAGGGGCTTAGCAATCAGCCCCAGCATTTT. Its protein product is CASNGQGLSNQPQHF.

J is TRBJ1-3 and V is TRBV5-6, with TRBD1 matching 8 bases. The CDR3 extends over 16 amino acids. CDR1 SGHDT and CDR2 YYEEEE come from the germline V gene. The ends lost 4 bases at V and 4 bases at J; junction bases unmatched: 10. DNA for the CDR3: TGTGCCAGCAGCCTCGATCGGACAGGGCTAGGAAACACCATATATTTT. Its protein is CASSLDRTGLGNTIYF.

The rearrangement joins TRBV6-5 to TRBJ1-5, with D tentatively TRBD1 (5 bases). The length of the CDR3 is 14 residues. The germline gives CDR1 MNHEY, CDR2 SVGAGI. Trimming removed 6 bases at V and 2 bases at J, with 11 bases between. CDR3 sequence: CASSPGGGNQPQHF. The CDR3 DNA reads TGTGCCAGCAGCCCCGGAGGGGGCAATCAGCCCCAGCATTTT.

This clone was found once. The chain has TRBV10-3 and TRBJ2-5; D uncertain. Germline CDR1 ENHRY, CDR2 SYGVKD. CDR3 length: 11 amino acids. Deletions cut 0 bases from V and 7 bases from J, with 3 bases between. The CDR3 sequence is CAISESGTQYF. DNA for the CDR3: TGTGCCATCAGTGAGTCGGGGACCCAGTACTTC.

The rearrangement uses TRBV7-9 and TRBJ2-1; D is perhaps TRBD2 (6 bases). Germline loops: CDR1 SEHNR, CDR2 FQNEAQ (reference sequence). Trimming cost V 2 bases and J 4 bases, with 9 bases left between them. CDR3 length: 14 residues. CDR3: CASSLSAGYNEQFF. The CDR3 nucleotides are TGTGCCAGCAGCTTATCGGCGGGGTACAATGAGCAGTTCTTC.

This chain uses TRBV11-2 with TRBJ1-1; 7 bases fit TRBD1. The CDR3 has 17 residues. The V and J ends lost 5 bases and 0 bases, in that order; junction bases with no gene match: 12. Germline V gene data show CDR1 as SGHAT and CDR2 as FQNNGV. DNA for the CDR3: TGTGCCAGCAGCCTGGGACAGACCCACACCATGAACACTGAAGCTTTCTTT. This codes for CASSLGQTHTMNTEAFF. Together with reference TRBV11-2 and TRBJ1-1, the CDR3 gives the full variable domain: EAGVAQSPRYKIIEKRQSVAFWCNPISGHATLYWYQQILGQGPKLLIQFQNNGVVDDSQLPKDRFSAERLKGVDSTLKIQPAKLEDSAVYLCASSLGQTHTMNTEAFFGQGTRLTVV.

The chain links TRBV2 to TRBJ1-2; unclear D gene. Looked up from germline, CDR1 is SNHLY and CDR2 is FYNNEI. CDR3 length equals 15 residues. Trimming left V 8 bases short and J 6 bases short, with 22 bases between. The CDR3, as DNA: TGTGCCAGCGATTCCGACGGCGGTCTAAGGAATGGCTACACCTTC. Translating gives CASDSDGGLRNGYTF.

This clone was seen just once. V usage is TRBV7-5 and J usage is TRBJ1-5; TRBD1, the D gene given by the table, was not confirmed from the DNA. TRBV7-5 is deemed a pseudogene. The CDR3 consists of 15 residues. CDR3 loop: CVRSLKTGGEGAQHF. CDR3 sequence (DNA): TGTGTCAGAAGCTTAAAGACAGGGGGCGAAGGGGCCCAGCATTTT.

The V call is TRBV4-3, the J call TRBJ1-1; tentative D call: TRBD1 (5 bases). Trimming left V 3 bases short and J 5 bases short, with 10 bases between. The CDR3 loop spans 13 amino acids. Germline V gene lookup returns CDR1 LGHNA and CDR2 YSLEER. CDR3 amino acids: CASSQGPGTEAFF. CDR3 in DNA: TGCGCCAGCAGCCAGGGACCGGGGACTGAAGCTTTCTTT.

V is TRBV7-2 and J is TRBJ2-3; D unresolved. This CDR3 is built from 11 residues. V was shortened by 6 bases and J by 6 bases, with 7 bases between the two germline ends. Germline values: CDR1 SGHTA, CDR2 FQGNSA. The CDR3 loop is CASSPWDTQYF. The CDR3 DNA reads as TGTGCCAGCAGTCCCTGGGATACGCAGTATTTT.

The rearrangement links TRBV9 to TRBJ1-2, with no clear D. The germline CDR1 and CDR2 sequences are SGDLS and YYNGEE. The V and J ends lost 0 bases and 2 bases respectively, with 11 bases between them. The CDR3 extends over 15 amino acids. The CDR3 nucleotides read TGTGCCAGCAGCGTAGCTGCAGCCGGGAACTATGGCTACACCTTC. It is translated as CASSVAAAGNYGYTF.

V is TRBV5-6 and J is TRBJ2-7; 7 positions agree with TRBD1. V dropped 4 bases and J dropped 1; count of bases not matched to a gene: 2. The CDR3 runs 13 residues. Germline-derived CDR1 and CDR2 are SGHDT and YYEEEE. CDR3 in amino acids: CASSRQGSYEQYF. The CDR3 DNA follows: TGTGCCAGCAGCCGACAGGGTTCCTACGAGCAGTACTTC.

This clone was found a few times. V gene TRBV10-3 combines with J gene TRBJ1-5; 8 nucleotides line up with TRBD1. V was pared by 3 bases and J by 6 bases, with 7 bases of the junction left unmatched. The CDR3 sequence is 15 residues long. The germline gives CDR1 ENHRY, CDR2 SYGVKD. The CDR3 bases are TGTGCCATCAGTGACTCAGGGGGCGGGGGTCAGCCCCAGCATTTT. This codes for CAISDSGGGGQPQHF.

The chain uses TRBV4-2 and TRBJ2-1, with D possibly TRBD2 on 6 matching bases. CDR3 size: 16 residues. Germline loops: CDR1 LGHNA, CDR2 YNFKEQ. The germline V and J ends were trimmed by 1 base and 7 bases, with 17 bases remaining between them. As DNA, the CDR3 is TGTGCCAGCAGCCAAGGAGGAGTAGCGGCTTCTAATGAGCAGTTCTTC. Translation: CASSQGGVAASNEQFF.

The chain carries TRBV18 and TRBJ2-5, with 12 nucleotides matching TRBD2. Judging by the DNA end, TRBJ2-7 fits better; the J call may be wrong. Germline V gene lookup returns CDR1 KGHSH and CDR2 LQKENI. This CDR3 comprises 16 residues. The CDR3 loop reads CASSPGLAGGPYEQYF. In DNA, the CDR3 is TGTGCCAGCTCACCAGGTCTAGCGGGAGGGCCCTACGAGCAGTACTTC.